The 23 T cell receptor beta chains presented below share a single source sample, sequenced in a study of human T cells and chemical hapten exposure. Sample time point: patch test 3, about 24 weeks after DPC sensitization. The treatment: therapeutic diphenylcyclopropenone sensitization with weekly scalp DPC. TCRdb re-called the RACE reads through MiXCR, storing one row per CDR3 protein. The sample includes approximately 90,000 distinct CDR3 sequences, 27% of them seen just once. Material: whole blood, obtained in connection with sensitization to the hapten diphenylcyclopropenone (DPC). These receptors were obtained from a man aged 40-49 years with alopecia areata. Some clones in this sample may be carry-over from other donors' samples.

As regards this clonotype: This likely comes from a read error, as the CDR3 has no conserved phenylalanine or tryptophan at its end. CDR3 DNA sequence: TGTGCCAGCCTTCACGGGAACTACGAGCAGTACTCC. Protein product: CASLHGNYEQYS. V gene TRBV2 combines with J gene TRBJ2-7, with a possible D match to TRBD2 (5 bases). Germline CDR1 SNHLY, CDR2 FYNNEI. The V and J ends lost 8 bases and 3 bases respectively, with 11 bases between them. CDR3 length: 12 amino acids.

This clonotype was detected a few times. The chain uses TRBV28 and TRBJ1-5; 7 nucleotides match TRBD1. Germline CDR1 and CDR2: MDHEN and SYDVKM. This CDR3 comprises 14 residues. The trim removed 8 bases at V and 4 bases at J, leaving 8 bases unmatched. The CDR3 region is CASRKGGANQPQHF. CDR3 in DNA: TGTGCCAGCCGTAAAGGGGGCGCTAATCAGCCCCAGCATTTT.

The V call is TRBV7-3, the J call TRBJ2-7; 10 bases are a match to TRBD2. This CDR3 contains 15 residues. The V gene's germline CDR1 is SGHTA and CDR2 FQGTGA. Trimming removed 4 bases from V and 4 bases from J; junction bases left unmatched: 7. The CDR3 sequence is CASSYLAGVGYEQYF. The CDR3 DNA reads as TGTGCCAGCAGCTACCTAGCGGGAGTCGGGTACGAGCAGTACTTC.

This chain uses TRBV6-6 with TRBJ1-2; no clear D gene. Germline lookup yields CDR1 MNHNY and CDR2 SVGAGI (reference sequence). Trimming stripped 5 bases from V and 4 bases from J, with 11 bases between. This CDR3 spans 13 amino acids. CDR3: CASSPDIRYGYTF. CDR3 nucleotide sequence: TGTGCCAGCAGTCCCGACATACGCTATGGCTACACCTTC.

The rearrangement links TRBV7-2 to TRBJ2-7, with 10 nucleotides matching TRBD2. Germline trimming cut 2 bases from V and 5 bases from J; bases unmatched to any gene: 12. The germline CDR1 and CDR2 sequences are SGHTA and FQGNSA. This CDR3 contains 17 residues. The DNA of the CDR3 is TGTGCCAGCAGCTTACCCCCAGCTAGCGGGAGAGGGAACGAGCAGTACTTC. The encoded protein is CASSLPPASGRGNEQYF.

This chain uses TRBV2 with TRBJ2-1; perhaps TRBD1 as D (6 bases). V gave up 11 bases and J gave up 4 bases, with 9 bases separating them. There are 11 residues in the CDR3. CDR1 is SNHLY and CDR2 is FYNNEI in the germline V gene. DNA of the CDR3: TGTGCCGGACAGCATTACAATGAGCAGTTCTTC. Its protein product is CAGQHYNEQFF.

In its sample, this clonotype was seen a few times. V usage is TRBV7-2 and J usage is TRBJ2-7; tentative D call: TRBD2 (5 bases). This CDR3 comprises 15 residues. Germline V gives CDR1 SGHTA, CDR2 FQGNSA. The V end was cut by 1 base, the J end by 2 bases, with 12 bases between. For the CDR3, the DNA is TGTGCCAGCAGCTTAGGTCCGGGAAGCCCCTACGAGCAGTACTTC. Translation: CASSLGPGSPYEQYF. The full variable domain, in which reference TRBV7-2 and TRBJ2-7 provide the parts outside the CDR3, is GAGVSQSPSNKVTEKGKDVELRCDPISGHTALYWYRQSLGQGLEFLIYFQGNSAPDKSGLPSDRFSAERTGGSVSTLTIQRTQQEDSAVYLCASSLGPGSPYEQYFGPGTRLTVT.

This clonotype has a handful of counts. The rearrangement joins TRBV20-1 to TRBJ2-7; 8 bases fit TRBD1. The germline gives CDR1 DFQATT, CDR2 SNEGSKA (reference sequence). This CDR3 region has 13 residues. The J segment lost 1 base and the V segment lost 5 bases, leaving 4 bases of the junction unmatched. The CDR3 loop is CSASTGVSYEQYF. In nucleotides, the CDR3 is TGCAGTGCTTCGACAGGGGTTTCCTACGAGCAGTACTTC.

The V gene is TRBV7-9, the J gene TRBJ2-7; D possibly matches TRBD1 or TRBD2 (5 bases each). Per the germline V gene, CDR1 is SEHNR and CDR2 is FQNEAQ (reference sequence). This CDR3 contains 13 residues. Trimming stripped 5 bases from V and 3 bases from J, with 11 bases between. This chain's CDR3 is CASSHGADYEQYF. For the CDR3, the DNA is TGTGCCAGCAGCCACGGGGCAGACTACGAGCAGTACTTC.

The gene calls are TRBV7-6 and TRBJ2-3; 11 bases fit TRBD2. The CDR3 loop spans 18 amino acids. Trimming cost V 0 bases and J 0 bases; bases outside gene matches: 5. Germline lookup yields CDR1 SGHVS and CDR2 FNYEAQ. The CDR3 nucleotides read TGTGCCAGCAGCTTAGCTGTGCTAGCGGGAGGTAGCACAGATACGCAGTATTTT. As protein: CASSLAVLAGGSTDTQYF.

This chain uses TRBV5-4 with TRBJ2-5; D is uncertain. Trimming removed 2 bases from V and 2 bases from J, with 10 bases in between. CDR3 length: 14 residues. Germline CDR1 SGHNT, CDR2 YYREEE (reference sequence). The CDR3 sequence: CASSFTAGQETQYF. The DNA of the CDR3 is TGTGCCAGCAGCTTCACAGCTGGACAAGAGACCCAGTACTTC.

The genes are TRBV7-2 and TRBJ2-3, with a possible D match to TRBD1 (6 bases). Trimming cost V 5 bases and J 4 bases, with 16 bases left between them. Germline V gene sequence: CDR1 SGHTA, CDR2 FQGNSA. The CDR3 has 15 residues. This chain's CDR3 is CASSLMWSGADTQYF. The DNA of the CDR3 is TGTGCCAGCAGCCTTATGTGGTCAGGGGCAGATACGCAGTATTTT.

The rearrangement uses TRBV9 and TRBJ1-2; 8 bases line up with TRBD1. Germline CDR1 and CDR2: SGDLS and YYNGEE. J was trimmed by 4 bases and V by 0 bases; bases with no gene match: 2. The length of the CDR3 is 14 residues. The CDR3 bases are TGTGCCAGCAGCGTAGACAGGGGGACCTATGGCTACACCTTC. It encodes CASSVDRGTYGYTF.

V gene TRBV29-1 combines with J gene TRBJ2-2; D gene ambiguous. The CDR3 totals 14 residues. Per the germline V gene, CDR1 is SQVTM and CDR2 is ANQGSEA. Trimming stripped 7 bases from V and 2 bases from J, with 14 bases between. This chain's CDR3 is CSAVRTVNTGELFF. The CDR3 DNA follows: TGCAGCGCCGTCCGGACGGTCAACACCGGGGAGCTGTTTTTT.

The chain links TRBV7-9 to TRBJ1-1, with a weak D call TRBD1 (6 bases). Germline values: CDR1 SEHNR, CDR2 FQNEAQ (reference sequence). Trimming stripped 1 base from V and 6 bases from J, with 15 bases between. The CDR3 has 15 amino acids. The CDR3 region is CASSLDGRGSPEAFF. CDR3 sequence (DNA): TGTGCCAGCAGCTTAGATGGCAGGGGCTCGCCTGAAGCTTTCTTT.

This chain links TRBV28 with TRBJ2-7; TRBD2 might be the D (5 bases). This CDR3 spans 16 amino acids. Germline values: CDR1 MDHEN, CDR2 SYDVKM. V lost 4 bases, J lost 3 bases, and 19 bases lay in between. The CDR3 sequence: CASSSEGDTEDYEQYF. The CDR3 coding sequence is TGTGCCAGCAGTTCTGAGGGCGACACGGAAGACTACGAGCAGTACTTC. The variable domain in full, completed from reference TRBV28 and TRBJ2-7, reads DVKVTQSSRYLVKRTGEKVFLECVQDMDHENMFWYRQDPGLGLRLIYFSYDVKMKEKGDIPEGYSVSREKKERFSLILESASTNQTSMYLCASSSEGDTEDYEQYFGPGTRLTVT.

As concerns this clonotype: One end of the junction fails to match germline, which may point to a read error. The V and J genes are TRBV30 and TRBJ1-2; the D is unclear. The germline gives CDR1 GTSNPN, CDR2 SVGIG (reference sequence). The CDR3 covers 13 residues. CDR3 region: CAWSVLGNYGDTF. CDR3 DNA: TGTGCCTGGAGTGTACTTGGGAACTATGGCGACACCTTC.

This clonotype was counted a few times. The genes are TRBV20-1 and TRBJ2-3; D is possibly TRBD2 (6 bases). This CDR3 region has 13 residues. Trimming pared 1 base from V and 1 base from J, leaving 6 bases between. Germline V gene sequence: CDR1 DFQATT, CDR2 SNEGSKA (reference sequence). The CDR3 DNA follows: TGCAGTGCTAGAGTAGCGGGCACAGATACGCAGTATTTT. Its protein product is CSARVAGTDTQYF.

This clonotype occurred a few times. The rearrangement joins TRBV20-1 to TRBJ2-5; D not resolved. The CDR3 has 18 residues. Germline lookup yields CDR1 DFQATT and CDR2 SNEGSKA (reference sequence). V gave up 7 bases and J gave up 5 bases, with 32 bases separating them. This CDR3 is CSDPPTNPRGRAMETQYF. The CDR3 region has the DNA TGCAGTGACCCGCCCACCAATCCTAGAGGACGGGCCATGGAGACCCAGTACTTC.

The chain is built from TRBV14 and TRBJ2-1; D remains ambiguous. CDR1 and CDR2 (germline): SGHDN, FVKESK. Trimming took off 3 bases at V and 0 bases at J, with 21 bases between the two ends. The CDR3 consists of 19 residues. CDR3 sequence (DNA): TGTGCCAGCAGCCAGTCCGGAGTTAAGGTGAGGAGCTCCTACAATGAGCAGTTCTTC. As protein: CASSQSGVKVRSSYNEQFF.

This clonotype showed up just a few times. This rearrangement joins TRBV5-1 to TRBJ2-4; D uncertain. V lost 0 bases to trimming and J lost 2 bases, with 6 bases between them. Germline V lookup: CDR1 SGHRS, CDR2 YFSETQ. The CDR3 runs 14 residues. The CDR3 DNA is TGCGCCAGCAGCTTGGAAGGTACCAAAAACATTCAGTACTTC. Translation gives CASSLEGTKNIQYF.

The chain couples TRBV5-1 to TRBJ2-2; D is possibly TRBD1 or TRBD2 (5 bases each). From germline, CDR1 is SGHRS and CDR2 YFSETQ. This CDR3 comprises 15 residues. Between the trimmed V and J ends, which lost 4 bases and 4 bases, there was a span of 14 bases. The CDR3 DNA is TGCGCCAGCAGCCCTTGGGGGACGCGCACCGGGGAGCTGTTTTTT. It yields the protein CASSPWGTRTGELFF. The full variable domain, its missing parts supplied by reference TRBV5-1 and TRBJ2-2, is KAGVTQTPRYLIKTRGQQVTLSCSPISGHRSVSWYQQTPGQGLQFLFEYFSETQRNKGNFPGRFSGRQFSNSRSEMNVSTLELGDSALYLCASSPWGTRTGELFFGEGSRLTVL.

V and J are TRBV28 and TRBJ2-1; D possibly corresponds to TRBD1 (5 bases). In germline, CDR1 is MDHEN, CDR2 SYDVKM. The CDR3 spans 15 residues. The V and J ends lost 5 bases and 2 bases respectively, with 13 bases between them. The CDR3, as DNA: TGTGCCAGCAGTCCCATTAGGGGCCCCTACAATGAGCAGTTCTTC. Encoded protein: CASSPIRGPYNEQFF.